The table lists the clone carrying this T cell receptor beta chain with many counts. Its specificity is not known. Trimming stripped 8 bases from V and 0 bases from J, with 12 bases between. Germline lookup yields CDR1 SNHLY and CDR2 FYNNEI. The CDR3 loop spans 14 amino acids. This sample was taken from a study of neurological immune-mediated disorders. Study-level information: Of the approximately 34 patients with multiple sclerosis, about 31 had relapsing-remitting MS, whereas the remaining 3 had secondary progressive MS. Study results and limitations: The multiple sclerosis repertoire cluster was not associated with any clinical or MRI feature, with the authors stating that larger cohorts are needed.

Libraries used 2 million unsorted PBMCs kept frozen in RNAlater. A single run covered 15-18 subjects with over 180 million TCR-beta sequences. MiXCR was run by TCRdb on the 5' RACE reads, yielding one entry per CDR3 protein. Of 66,000 or so distinct CDR3 sequences in the sample, around 3.1% are singletons; the top ten hold 3% to 4%. The rearrangement joins TRBV2 to TRBJ2-3; D remains unclear. The sequenced sample consisted of PBMCs. This receptor was identified in a man aged 40-50 years with multiple sclerosis. The CDR3 nucleotides are TGTGCCAGCTCCTCAGAAACTAGCACAGATACGCAGTATTTT. Its protein is CASSSETSTDTQYF. The full variable domain, rest sourced from reference TRBV2 and TRBJ2-3, is EPEVTQTPSHQVTQMGQEVILRCVPISNHLYFYWYRQILGQKVEFLVSFYNNEISEKSEIFDDQFSVERPDGSNFTLKIRSTKLEDSAMYFCASSSETSTDTQYFGPGTRLTVL.